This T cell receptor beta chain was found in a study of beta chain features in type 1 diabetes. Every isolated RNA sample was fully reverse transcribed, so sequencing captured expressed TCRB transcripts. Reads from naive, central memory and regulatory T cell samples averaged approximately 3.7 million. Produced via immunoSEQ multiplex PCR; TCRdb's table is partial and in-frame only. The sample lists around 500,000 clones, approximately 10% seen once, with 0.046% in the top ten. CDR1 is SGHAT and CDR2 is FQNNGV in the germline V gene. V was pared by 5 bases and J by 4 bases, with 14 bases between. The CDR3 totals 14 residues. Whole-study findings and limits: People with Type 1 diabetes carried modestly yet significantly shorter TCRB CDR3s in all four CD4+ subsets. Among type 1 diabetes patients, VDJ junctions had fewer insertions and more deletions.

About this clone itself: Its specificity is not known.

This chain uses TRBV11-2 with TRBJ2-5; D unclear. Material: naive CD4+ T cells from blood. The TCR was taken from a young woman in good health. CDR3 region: CASSPLVSPETQYF. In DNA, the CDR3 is TGTGCCAGCAGCCCCCTCGTCAGTCCAGAGACCCAGTACTTC.